A single T cell receptor beta chain is shown here with its context. The record originates from a study of shared clonotypes between healthy human individuals. The protocol was immunoSEQ multiplex PCR, while the TCRdb copy is restricted to in-frame clones and leaves out a portion. The data hold under 2,500,000 clones, with almost 96% observed a single time. This CDR3 has 17 amino acids. CDR1 and CDR2 (germline): ENHRY, SYGVKD. V lost 4 bases, J lost 4 bases, and 19 bases lay in between. The chain joins TRBV10-3 to TRBJ1-4; D call uncertain. Sequenced input: naive CD4+ T cells sorted from blood. Subset described: CD45RA+ positively selected. The source is a man aged 18-30 years in good health. The CDR3 DNA sequence: TGTGCCATCAGTGCCGTTCCGACAATGGGAGTTAATGAAAAACTGTTTTTT. Translated: CAISAVPTMGVNEKLFF.